A selection of T cell receptor beta chains follows, all from one sample in a study of blood T cell repertoires in COVID-19. Repertoires were generated with immunoSEQ multiplex PCR, while TCRdb's copy carries only in-frame clones and drops some. The sample has about 260,000 clones, roughly 88% seen once. Sequenced: PBMCs or T cells enriched from blood (not recorded which). The receptors derive from a woman in her forties with acute COVID-19. Each CDR3 is given without its conserved first and last residue. The order of the fields is V gene, J gene, clone size, CDR3 protein. Clone size is given for some rows only: seen once, a few or many times, or a class if the clone is expanded.

V: TRBV7-3
J: TRBJ2-1
size: -
CDR3: ASSPAAPSSYNEQF

V: TRBV4-3
J: TRBJ1-4
size: -
CDR3: ASSQDPEGVNEKLF

V: TRBV18
J: TRBJ2-7
size: -
CDR3: ASSEILGRYEQY

V: TRBV25-1
J: TRBJ1-1
size: -
CDR3: ASLKQGATEAF

V: TRBV4-1
J: TRBJ1-3
size: -
CDR3: ASSPVGSGGNTIY

V: TRBV19
J: TRBJ1-1
size: -
CDR3: ASSTWDRGSTEAF

V: TRBV19
J: TRBJ1-5
size: -
CDR3: ASSIGGGGYQPQH

V: TRBV7-6
J: TRBJ2-1
size: -
CDR3: ASSLAGDGSGYNEQF

V: TRBV9
J: TRBJ1-3
size: -
CDR3: ASSVALTGSSGNTIY

V: TRBV3-1/TRBV3-2
J: TRBJ1-1
size: -
CDR3: ASSEDRGTEAF

V: TRBV30
J: TRBJ1-1
size: -
CDR3: AWSAGRGRSTEAF

V: TRBV5-6
J: TRBJ2-5
size: few
CDR3: ASSLRQGQETQY

V: TRBV19
J: TRBJ2-5
size: -
CDR3: ASSIDKRRETQY

V: TRBV11-2
J: TRBJ2-7
size: few
CDR3: ASSLPAYEQY

V: TRBV18
J: TRBJ1-2
size: -
CDR3: ASSPPGNYGYT

V: TRBV27
J: TRBJ2-7
size: -
CDR3: ASSTAAYTYEQY

V: TRBV5-6
J: TRBJ1-2
size: -
CDR3: ASSLVGVNNYGYT

V: TRBV7-9
J: TRBJ2-7
size: -
CDR3: ASSLERGQY

V: TRBV19
J: TRBJ2-1
size: -
CDR3: ASSTRQGTSNEQF

V: TRBV11-3
J: TRBJ1-1
size: -
CDR3: ASSLFSVMNTEAF

V: TRBV10-3
J: TRBJ2-3
size: -
CDR3: AISEPRGAQY

V: TRBV28
J: TRBJ1-4
size: few
CDR3: ASSLAQGPEKLF

V: TRBV28
J: TRBJ2-5
size: -
CDR3: ASSLIRETQY

V: TRBV7-7
J: TRBJ2-2
size: -
CDR3: ASSATAPLANTGELF

V: TRBV2
J: TRBJ1-5
size: -
CDR3: ASNLRGINQPQH

V: TRBV28
J: TRBJ2-3
size: -
CDR3: ASSRSTGVKDTQY

V: TRBV30
J: TRBJ1-4
size: once
CDR3: AWSIGRIQLF

V: TRBV5-6
J: TRBJ1-1
size: -
CDR3: ASSPQGTEAF

V: TRBV7-2
J: TRBJ1-2
size: -
CDR3: ASGHPGMGGGYT

V: TRBV28
J: TRBJ1-1
size: few
CDR3: ASSEQGNTEAF

V: TRBV19
J: TRBJ1-4
size: many
CDR3: ASSIDRRWTNEKLF

V: TRBV19
J: TRBJ1-2
size: -
CDR3: ASSPTIYYGYT

V: TRBV7-9
J: TRBJ2-1
size: once
CDR3: ASSLGTLGEQF

V: TRBV5-6
J: TRBJ2-1
size: -
CDR3: ASSLDLAGSSYNEQF

V: TRBV18
J: TRBJ2-7
size: -
CDR3: ASSPFDSSYEQY

V: TRBV5-1
J: TRBJ1-3
size: -
CDR3: ASSQQGGSGNTIY

V: TRBV10-3
J: TRBJ1-1
size: -
CDR3: AISAQGAGGNTEAF

V: TRBV28
J: TRBJ2-5
size: -
CDR3: ASSRTGGQETQY

V: TRBV7-8
J: TRBJ2-3
size: -
CDR3: ASRLAPAGTSWDTQY

V: TRBV5-6
J: TRBJ2-5
size: -
CDR3: ASSARRGWGETQY

V: TRBV7-9
J: TRBJ2-7
size: few
CDR3: ASSFLKNRGYEQY

V: TRBV24-1
J: TRBJ2-3
size: few
CDR3: ATSDSGQDTDTQY